This section outlines one T cell receptor beta chain sequence together with its context. Its antigen is currently unknown. The data were obtained in a study of T cells in Graves' hyperthyroidism and ophthalmopathy. Researchers amplified the TCR beta CDR3 regions from RNA transcripts. The TCR CDR3 first-round RT-PCR relied on the HTBI primer set. TCRdb reanalysed the multiplex PCR reads using MiXCR and keeps one entry per CDR3 protein. Of about 600,000 distinct CDR3 sequences in the sample, approximately 15% were seen once. Losses at the gene ends were 7 bases for V and 1 base for J; bases not matched to a gene: 8. The germline gives CDR1 MNHEY, CDR2 SVGEGT. The CDR3 is 16 residues long. Findings and caveats of the study: The model anticipated ophthalmopathy a median 6.5 months pre-onset.

The clonotype originates from a woman aged 18-30 years with Graves' ophthalmopathy. The specimen sequenced was blood. V and J are TRBV6-2 or TRBV6-3 and TRBJ2-2; 8 positions match TRBD2. In DNA, the CDR3 is TGTGCCAGCACTTTTACTAGCGGAGTGAACACCGGGGAGCTGTTTTTT. Translation: CASTFTSGVNTGELFF.